Listed here are 23 T cell receptor beta chains from one sample, sequenced in a study of response to subunit inactivated influenza vaccine (dated by TCRdb to between 2017 and 2018). The library was prepared using RT-PCR. TCRdb names Illumina HiSeq 2500 as the instrument used. Through fastp at Q25 and MiXCR, TCRdb rebuilt clones from the public reads, retaining in-frame beta chains. Rows merge per CDR3 protein into single entries with the most common DNA and genes. The sample table shows 750,000 to 850,000 distinct CDR3 sequences, and roughly 18% are seen once. The leading ten clones occupy about a tenth of the sample. Sequencing was performed on PBMCs from blood, taken around 5 days after vaccination. These receptors all stem from a man aged 50 or older who received an inactivated influenza vaccine. Donor details come from another sample of the same person, matched by shared clones.

This rearrangement joins TRBV20-1 to TRBJ1-5, with 7 bases that match TRBD1. Germline CDR1 and CDR2: DFQATT and SNEGSKA (reference sequence). The CDR3 runs to 14 residues. Losses at the gene ends were 3 bases for V and 6 bases for J; bases not matched to a gene: 8. CDR3 sequence (DNA): TGCAGTGCTAGGGGCGACAGGGACGGTCAGCCCCAGCATTTT. Translating it yields CSARGDRDGQPQHF.

The chain combines TRBV5-1 with TRBJ2-2; D call uncertain. V was cut by 3 bases and J by 4 bases, with 13 bases left in between. This CDR3 is 15 amino acids long. Germline assignment: CDR1 SGHRS and CDR2 YFSETQ. DNA for the CDR3: TGCGCCAGCAGCTCACACGGAGCGAGCACCGGGGAGCTGTTTTTT. As protein: CASSSHGASTGELFF.

The chain uses TRBV4-3 and TRBJ2-1, with 10 bases lining up with TRBD2. Germline-derived CDR1 and CDR2 are LGHNA and YSLEER. Trimming at V came to 2 bases and at J to 3 bases, leaving 4 bases not matched to a gene. The CDR3 runs to 16 residues. The CDR3 coding sequence is TGCGCCAGCAGCCAAAACTTAGCGGGAGGCTACAATGAGCAGTTCTTC. Translating it yields CASSQNLAGGYNEQFF.

This sequence joins TRBV7-2 and TRBJ2-7; no firm D call. Trimming pared 5 bases from V and 6 bases from J, leaving 14 bases between. The CDR3 covers 13 residues. Germline loops: CDR1 SGHTA, CDR2 FQGNSA. Here the CDR3 DNA reads TGTGCCAGCAGCCGCCTAGGATTGCCCGAGCAGTACTTC. Its protein product is CASSRLGLPEQYF. Full variable domain (missing parts from reference TRBV7-2 and TRBJ2-7): GAGVSQSPSNKVTEKGKDVELRCDPISGHTALYWYRQSLGQGLEFLIYFQGNSAPDKSGLPSDRFSAERTGGSVSTLTIQRTQQEDSAVYLCASSRLGLPEQYFGPGTRLTVT.

The V call is TRBV18, the J call TRBJ2-2; the D is unclear. The CDR3 runs 14 residues. Germline-derived CDR1 and CDR2 are KGHSH and LQKENI. The germline V and J ends were trimmed by 3 bases and 3 bases, with 8 bases remaining between them. CDR3 sequence (DNA): TGTGCCAGCTCACCCCCCATATACACCGGGGAGCTGTTTTTT. Translating gives CASSPPIYTGELFF. The full variable domain, with the rest looked up from reference TRBV18 and TRBJ2-2, is NAGVMQNPRHLVRRRGQEARLRCSPMKGHSHVYWYRQLPEEGLKFMVYLQKENIIDESGMPKERFSAEFPKEGPSILRIQQVVRGDSAAYFCASSPPIYTGELFFGEGSRLTVL.

The genes are TRBV20-1 and TRBJ2-3, with 13 bases fitting TRBD2. This CDR3 spans 15 amino acids. V lost 4 bases, J lost 0 bases, and 1 base stayed unmatched. The V gene's germline CDR1 is DFQATT and CDR2 SNEGSKA (reference sequence). The CDR3 reads CSAMTSGGSTDTQYF. CDR3 nucleotide sequence: TGCAGTGCTATGACTAGCGGGGGGAGCACAGATACGCAGTATTTT.

The chain is built from TRBV2 and TRBJ2-7; tentative D call: TRBD2 (5 bases). Trimming took off 2 bases at V and 2 bases at J, with 13 bases between the two ends. Germline CDR1 SNHLY, CDR2 FYNNEI. The CDR3 length is 15 residues. The CDR3 DNA follows: TGTGCCAGCAGTGAACGGGATAGAATCCCCTACGAGCAGTACTTC. This translates into CASSERDRIPYEQYF.

This rearrangement joins TRBV3-1 to TRBJ1-1; D gene uncertain. Germline values: CDR1 LGHDT, CDR2 YNNKEL (reference sequence). The V and J ends lost 1 base and 5 bases respectively, with 17 bases between them. The CDR3 length is 16 residues. DNA for the CDR3: TGTGCCAGCAGCCAAGTGGGGATAGCGGGAGGAACTGAAGCTTTCTTT. This encodes CASSQVGIAGGTEAFF. The full variable domain, in which reference TRBV3-1 and TRBJ1-1 provide the parts outside the CDR3, is DTAVSQTPKYLVTQMGNDKSIKCEQNLGHDTMYWYKQDSKKFLKIMFSYNNKELIINETVPNRFSPKSPDKAHLNLHINSLELGDSAVYFCASSQVGIAGGTEAFFGQGTRLTVV.

There are a few counts of this clonotype. The V gene is TRBV24-1, the J gene TRBJ2-1, with TRBD2 identical over 9 bases. This CDR3 has 16 residues. The germline gives CDR1 KGHDR, CDR2 SFDVKD. V lost 3 bases, J lost 8 bases, and 10 bases stayed unmatched. This chain's CDR3 is CATSDQSTSGAHEQFF. CDR3 DNA: TGTGCCACCAGTGATCAATCGACTAGCGGAGCGCATGAGCAGTTCTTC.

This clonotype was picked up one time. CDR3 protein: CASSSRGQVVETQYF. In DNA, the CDR3 is TGTGCCAGCAGTTCACGTGGACAGGTGGTAGAGACCCAGTACTTC. This rearrangement joins TRBV7-6 to TRBJ2-5; 7 bases match TRBD1. The germline gives CDR1 SGHVS, CDR2 FNYEAQ. The CDR3 runs to 15 residues. The ends lost 6 bases at V and 4 bases at J; junction bases unmatched: 11.

In its sample, this clonotype was seen a few times. The chain couples TRBV4-3 to TRBJ1-4; no definite D call. V was trimmed by 3 bases and J by 3 bases, leaving 11 bases between them. The CDR3 sequence is 15 residues long. Germline loops: CDR1 LGHNA, CDR2 YSLEER. The CDR3 reads CASSQYHGPNEKLFF. Here the CDR3 DNA reads TGCGCCAGCAGCCAGTATCATGGTCCTAATGAAAAACTGTTTTTT.

V and J are TRBV5-1 and TRBJ1-2, with unresolved D. Trimming removed 5 bases at V and 4 bases at J, with 18 bases between. Germline CDR1 and CDR2: SGHRS and YFSETQ. This CDR3 has 15 residues. Here the CDR3 reads CASRTEVGSFYGYTF. CDR3 sequence (DNA): TGCGCCAGCAGAACCGAGGTGGGCAGCTTCTATGGCTACACCTTC.

The V gene is TRBV27, the J gene TRBJ1-2, with 8 nucleotides matching TRBD1. J gave up 2 bases and V 3 bases, and 5 bases lay outside the gene matches. The CDR3 runs 15 residues. From germline, CDR1 is MNHEY and CDR2 SMNVEV (reference sequence). CDR3 in amino acids: CASSLSGGLNYGYTF. CDR3 bases: TGTGCCAGCAGTTTGTCAGGGGGCTTAAACTATGGCTACACCTTC.

This clonotype was seen only a few times. This chain uses TRBV4-1 with TRBJ2-3; maybe TRBD1 (5 bases). This CDR3 has 13 amino acids. The germline V gene has CDR1 MGHRA and CDR2 YSYEKL. The germline V and J ends were trimmed by 1 base and 6 bases, with 8 bases remaining between them. The CDR3 is CASSQGQGDTQYF. The CDR3, as DNA: TGCGCCAGCAGCCAAGGGCAGGGCGATACGCAGTATTTT.

There are many counts of this clonotype. V is TRBV12-3 or TRBV12-4 and J is TRBJ1-3; no reliable D call. The CDR3 spans 12 residues. V lost 6 bases and J lost 3, with 6 bases in between. CDR3 DNA: TGTGCCAGCAGGCCTGATGGAAACACCATATATTTT. Residues: CASRPDGNTIYF.

This clonotype was counted between two and nine times. The genes are TRBV12-3 or TRBV12-4 and TRBJ1-1; no reliable D call. V was clipped by 2 bases and J by 5 bases, with 9 bases between them. This CDR3 spans 13 amino acids. CDR3 residues: CASSLLVSTEAFF. The CDR3 bases are TGTGCCAGCAGTTTATTGGTCTCAACTGAAGCTTTCTTT.

The chain recombines TRBV12-3 or TRBV12-4 with TRBJ1-1; D gene uncertain. Trimming removed 3 bases at V and 6 bases at J, with 11 bases between. The CDR3 has 13 amino acids. The CDR3 nucleotides read TGTGCCAGCAGTTTCACTGGGAGTTCTGAAGCTTTCTTT. Its protein product is CASSFTGSSEAFF.

This clonotype was observed at least ten times. The chain carries TRBV12-3 or TRBV12-4 and TRBJ2-7; 7 bases agree with TRBD2. The CDR3 sequence is 14 residues long. V lost 4 bases, J lost 2 bases, and 5 bases stayed unmatched. CDR3 sequence (DNA): TGTGCCAGCAGTTCCTCGGGACTACCCTACGAGCAGTACTTC. The encoded protein is CASSSSGLPYEQYF.

The table lists this clonotype with a few counts. The rearrangement joins TRBV24-1 to TRBJ2-2; 7 bases are a match to TRBD1. V shed 7 bases, J shed 7 bases, and the junction held 5 bases outside the gene matches. Germline V gives CDR1 KGHDR, CDR2 SFDVKD. The CDR3 is 13 amino acids. CDR3 in amino acids: CATSVQGDGELFF. The CDR3 nucleotides read TGTGCCACCAGCGTTCAGGGGGACGGGGAGCTGTTTTTT.

CDR3 amino acids: CASSRRDRGLIYGYTF. CDR3 bases: TGTGCCAGCAGCAGAAGGGACAGGGGCCTAATCTATGGCTACACCTTC. The rearrangement links TRBV5-6 to TRBJ1-2; 10 bases fit TRBD1. This CDR3 spans 16 amino acids. Germline trimming cut 4 bases from V and 4 bases from J; bases unmatched to any gene: 10. CDR1 is SGHDT, CDR2 YYEEEE, per germline.

The table lists this clonotype with a few counts. The chain recombines TRBV10-1 with TRBJ1-2, with D hard to call. Germline CDR1 WNHNN, CDR2 SYGVQD (reference sequence). V was trimmed by 0 bases and J by 4 bases, leaving 3 bases between them. The CDR3 has 12 residues. CDR3 sequence (DNA): TGCGCCAGCAGTGAGTCGAGCTATGGCTACACCTTC. Translation gives CASSESSYGYTF.

The chain employs TRBV20-1 and TRBJ1-5; possibly TRBD1 for D (5 bases). The V gene's germline CDR1 is DFQATT and CDR2 SNEGSKA (reference sequence). The length of the CDR3 is 14 residues. With 5 bases removed from V and 4 bases from J, the gap between germline ends came to 15 bases. The CDR3 loop is CSAAGTMGNQPQHF. CDR3 in DNA: TGCAGTGCTGCAGGGACCATGGGTAATCAGCCCCAGCATTTT.

This chain connects TRBV20-1 to TRBJ1-4; D remains ambiguous. Trimming removed 2 bases from V and 5 bases from J, with 12 bases in between. This CDR3 has 14 residues. Germline V gives CDR1 DFQATT, CDR2 SNEGSKA (reference sequence). In nucleotides, the CDR3 is TGCAGTGCTAGACGCGGTCAACTCAATGAAAAACTGTTTTTT. It specifies CSARRGQLNEKLFF.